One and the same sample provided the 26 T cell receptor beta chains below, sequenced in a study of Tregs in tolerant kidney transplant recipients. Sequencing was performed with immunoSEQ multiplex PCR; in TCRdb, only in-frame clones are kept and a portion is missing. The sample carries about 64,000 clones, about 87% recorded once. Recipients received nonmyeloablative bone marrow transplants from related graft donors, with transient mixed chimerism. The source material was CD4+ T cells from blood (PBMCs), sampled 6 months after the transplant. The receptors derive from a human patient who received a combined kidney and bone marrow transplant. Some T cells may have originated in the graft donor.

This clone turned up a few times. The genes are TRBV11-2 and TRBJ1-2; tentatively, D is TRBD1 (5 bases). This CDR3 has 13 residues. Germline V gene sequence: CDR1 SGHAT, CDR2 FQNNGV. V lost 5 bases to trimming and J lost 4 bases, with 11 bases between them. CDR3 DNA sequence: TGTGCCAGCAGCGGGGCCACACTCTATGGCTACACCTTC. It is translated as CASSGATLYGYTF.

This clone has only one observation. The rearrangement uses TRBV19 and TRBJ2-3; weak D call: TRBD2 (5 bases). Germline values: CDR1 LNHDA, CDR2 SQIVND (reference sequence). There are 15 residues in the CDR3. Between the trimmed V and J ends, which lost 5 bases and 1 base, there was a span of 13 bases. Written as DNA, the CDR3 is TGTGCCAGTAGTTCTAGCCAAACAGGCACAGATACGCAGTATTTT. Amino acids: CASSSSQTGTDTQYF.

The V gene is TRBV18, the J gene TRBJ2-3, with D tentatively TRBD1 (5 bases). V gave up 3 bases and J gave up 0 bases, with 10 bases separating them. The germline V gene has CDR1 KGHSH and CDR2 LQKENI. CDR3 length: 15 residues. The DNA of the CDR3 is TGTGCCAGCTCACCGGGGCGGAGCAGCACAGATACGCAGTATTTT. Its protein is CASSPGRSSTDTQYF.

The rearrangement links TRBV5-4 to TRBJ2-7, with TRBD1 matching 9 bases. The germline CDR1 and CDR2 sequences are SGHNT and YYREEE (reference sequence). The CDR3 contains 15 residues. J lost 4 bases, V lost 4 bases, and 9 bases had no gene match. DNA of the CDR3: TGTGCCAGCAGCCCCCGGGACAGGGACATTTACGAGCAGTACTTC. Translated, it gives CASSPRDRDIYEQYF.

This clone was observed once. In DNA form, the CDR3 reads TGTGCCAGCAGCTTGGACAGGGCCTATGGCTACACCTTC. It specifies CASSLDRAYGYTF. V and J are TRBV7-2 and TRBJ1-2; 8 bases align to TRBD1. With V trimmed by 3 bases and J by 4 bases, 1 base remained unmatched. CDR3 length: 13 amino acids. Per germline, CDR1 SGHTA and CDR2 FQGNSA.

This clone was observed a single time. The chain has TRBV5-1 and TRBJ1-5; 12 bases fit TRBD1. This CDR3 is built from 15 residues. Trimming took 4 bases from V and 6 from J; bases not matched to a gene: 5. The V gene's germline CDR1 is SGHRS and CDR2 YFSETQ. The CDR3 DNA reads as TGCGCCAGCAGCGCGGGACAGGGGGCTGGTCAGCCCCAGCATTTT. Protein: CASSAGQGAGQPQHF.

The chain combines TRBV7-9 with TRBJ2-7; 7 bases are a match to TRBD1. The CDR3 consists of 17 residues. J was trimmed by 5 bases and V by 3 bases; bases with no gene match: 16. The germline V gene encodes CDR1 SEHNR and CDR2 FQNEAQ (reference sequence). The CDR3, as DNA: TGTGCCAGCAGCTTCCCGGTTCACACAGGGGCAGATGACGAGCAGTACTTC. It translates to CASSFPVHTGADDEQYF.

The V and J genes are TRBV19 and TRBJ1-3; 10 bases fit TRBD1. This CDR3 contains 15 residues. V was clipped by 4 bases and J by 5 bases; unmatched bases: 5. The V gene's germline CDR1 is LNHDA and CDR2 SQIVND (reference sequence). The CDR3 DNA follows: TGTGCCAGTAGTACAGACAGGGGGCCTAGAAACACCATATATTTT. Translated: CASSTDRGPRNTIYF.

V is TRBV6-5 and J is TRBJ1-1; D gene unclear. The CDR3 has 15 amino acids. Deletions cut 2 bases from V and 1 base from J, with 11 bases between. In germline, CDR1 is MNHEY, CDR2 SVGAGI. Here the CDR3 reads CASSYQFPGNTEAFF. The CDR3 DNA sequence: TGTGCCAGCAGTTACCAATTCCCGGGGAACACTGAAGCTTTCTTT.

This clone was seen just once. CDR3 in amino acids: CASSARQGRELFF. CDR3 coding DNA: TGTGCCAGCTCAGCGCGACAGGGACGGGAGCTGTTTTTT. This sequence joins TRBV18 and TRBJ2-2, with 7 nucleotides matching TRBD1. Germline trimming cut 5 bases from V and 9 bases from J; bases unmatched to any gene: 6. The length of the CDR3 is 13 residues. CDR1 KGHSH and CDR2 LQKENI come from the germline V gene. The full variable domain, in which reference TRBV18 and TRBJ2-2 provide the parts outside the CDR3, is NAGVMQNPRHLVRRRGQEARLRCSPMKGHSHVYWYRQLPEEGLKFMVYLQKENIIDESGMPKERFSAEFPKEGPSILRIQQVVRGDSAAYFCASSARQGRELFFGEGSRLTVL.

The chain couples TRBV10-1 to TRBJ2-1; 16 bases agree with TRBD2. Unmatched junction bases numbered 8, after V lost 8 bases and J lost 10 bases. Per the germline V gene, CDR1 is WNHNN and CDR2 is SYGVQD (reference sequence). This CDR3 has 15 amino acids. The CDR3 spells CASPGTSGGAREQFF. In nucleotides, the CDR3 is TGCGCCAGCCCGGGGACTAGCGGGGGGGCGCGGGAGCAGTTCTTC.

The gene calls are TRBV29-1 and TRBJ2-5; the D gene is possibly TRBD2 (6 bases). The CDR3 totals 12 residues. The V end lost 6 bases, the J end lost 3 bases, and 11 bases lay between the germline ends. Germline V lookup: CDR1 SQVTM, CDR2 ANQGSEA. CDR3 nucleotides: TGCAGCGTGGCGGGACGGGAAGAGACCCAGTACTTC. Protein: CSVAGREETQYF.

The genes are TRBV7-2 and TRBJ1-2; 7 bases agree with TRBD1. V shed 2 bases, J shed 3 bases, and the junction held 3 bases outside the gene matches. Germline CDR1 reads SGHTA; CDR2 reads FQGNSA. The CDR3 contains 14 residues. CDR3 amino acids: CASSLRTGDYGYTF. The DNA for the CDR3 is TGTGCCAGCAGCTTACGAACAGGGGACTATGGCTACACCTTC.

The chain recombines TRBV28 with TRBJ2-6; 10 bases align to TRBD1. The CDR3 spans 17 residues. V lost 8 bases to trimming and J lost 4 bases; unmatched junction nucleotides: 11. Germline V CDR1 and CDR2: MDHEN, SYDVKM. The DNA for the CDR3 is TGTGCCAGCCGGGGGGGGACAGGGGCTTGGGGGGCCAACGTCCTGACTTTC. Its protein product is CASRGGTGAWGANVLTF.

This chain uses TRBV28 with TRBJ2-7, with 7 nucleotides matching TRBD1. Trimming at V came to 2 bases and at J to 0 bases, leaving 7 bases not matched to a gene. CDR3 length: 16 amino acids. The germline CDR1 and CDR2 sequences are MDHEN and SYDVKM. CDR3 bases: TGTGCCAGCAGTTTAGAGGGGGCTGGAAGCTCCTACGAGCAGTACTTC. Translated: CASSLEGAGSSYEQYF.

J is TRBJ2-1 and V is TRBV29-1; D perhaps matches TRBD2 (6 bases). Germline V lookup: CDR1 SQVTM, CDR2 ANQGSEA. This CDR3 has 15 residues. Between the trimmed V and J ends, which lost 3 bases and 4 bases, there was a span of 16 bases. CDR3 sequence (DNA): TGCAGCGTTGATGGGGTCCGCGGGGAATACAATGAGCAGTTCTTC. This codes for CSVDGVRGEYNEQFF.

CDR3 DNA sequence: TGTGCCAGTAGTATAGATCGGACTGTAAATCAGCCCCAGCATTTT. Translated, it gives CASSIDRTVNQPQHF. This rearrangement joins TRBV19 to TRBJ1-5; D is ambiguous. Germline V gene sequence: CDR1 LNHDA, CDR2 SQIVND (reference sequence). The CDR3 is made up of 15 amino acids. V gave up 0 bases and J gave up 4 bases, with 10 bases separating them.

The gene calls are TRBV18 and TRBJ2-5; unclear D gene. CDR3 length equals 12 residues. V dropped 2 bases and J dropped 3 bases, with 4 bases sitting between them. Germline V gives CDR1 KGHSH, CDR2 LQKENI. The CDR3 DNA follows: TGTGCCAGCTCACCAATCGAAGAGACCCAGTACTTC. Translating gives CASSPIEETQYF.

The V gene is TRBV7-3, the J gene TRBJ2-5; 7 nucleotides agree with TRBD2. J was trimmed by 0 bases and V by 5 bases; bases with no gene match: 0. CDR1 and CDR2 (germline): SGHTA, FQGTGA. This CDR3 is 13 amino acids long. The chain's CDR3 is CASSRGDQETQYF. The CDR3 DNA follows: TGTGCCAGCAGCCGGGGGGACCAAGAGACCCAGTACTTC.

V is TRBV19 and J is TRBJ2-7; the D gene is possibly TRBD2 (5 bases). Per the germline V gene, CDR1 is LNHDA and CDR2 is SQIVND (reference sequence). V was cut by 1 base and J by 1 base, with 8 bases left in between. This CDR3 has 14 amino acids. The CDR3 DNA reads TGTGCCAGTAGTATAGTACGGGATTCCTACGAGCAGTACTTC. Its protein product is CASSIVRDSYEQYF.

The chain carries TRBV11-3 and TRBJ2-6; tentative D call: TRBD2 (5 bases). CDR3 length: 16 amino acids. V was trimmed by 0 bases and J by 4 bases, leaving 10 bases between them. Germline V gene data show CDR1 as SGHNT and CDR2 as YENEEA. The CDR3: CASSLDPGVGANVLTF. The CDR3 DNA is TGTGCCAGCAGCTTAGATCCCGGGGTCGGGGCCAACGTCCTGACTTTC.

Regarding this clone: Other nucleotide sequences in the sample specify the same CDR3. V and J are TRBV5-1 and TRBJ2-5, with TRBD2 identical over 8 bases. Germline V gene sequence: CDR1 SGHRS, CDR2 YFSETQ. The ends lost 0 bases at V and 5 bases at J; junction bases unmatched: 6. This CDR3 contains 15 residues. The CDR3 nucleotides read TGCGCCAGCAGCTTGGCCTCGGTAGCGGGGGAGACCCAGTACTTC. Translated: CASSLASVAGETQYF.

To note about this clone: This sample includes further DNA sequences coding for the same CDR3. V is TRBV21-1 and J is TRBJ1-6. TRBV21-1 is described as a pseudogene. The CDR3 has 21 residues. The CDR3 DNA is TGTGCCAGCAGCAAATCCGGTGGAGGGGCCTCCTTGAGCTCCTATAATTCCCCCCTCCACTTT. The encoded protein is CASSKSGGGASLSSYNSPLHF.

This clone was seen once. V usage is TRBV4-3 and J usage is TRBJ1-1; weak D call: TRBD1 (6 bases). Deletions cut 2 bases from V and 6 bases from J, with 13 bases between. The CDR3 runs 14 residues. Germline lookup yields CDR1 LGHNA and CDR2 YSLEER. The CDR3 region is CASSQQGRIAEAFF. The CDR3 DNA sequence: TGCGCCAGCAGCCAACAGGGGCGGATTGCTGAAGCTTTCTTT.

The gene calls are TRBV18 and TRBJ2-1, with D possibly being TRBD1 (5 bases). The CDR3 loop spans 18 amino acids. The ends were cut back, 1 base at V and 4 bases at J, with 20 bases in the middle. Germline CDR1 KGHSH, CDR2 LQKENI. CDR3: CASSPQQGISPPYNEQFF. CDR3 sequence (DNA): TGTGCCAGCTCACCACAGCAGGGAATATCGCCCCCTTACAATGAGCAGTTCTTC.

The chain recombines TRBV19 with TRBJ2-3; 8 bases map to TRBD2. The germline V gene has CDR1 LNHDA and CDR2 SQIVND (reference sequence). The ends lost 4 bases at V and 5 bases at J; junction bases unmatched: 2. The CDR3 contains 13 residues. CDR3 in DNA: TGTGCCAGTAGTAGACTAGCGAAAGATACGCAGTATTTT. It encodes CASSRLAKDTQYF.